These 12 T cell receptor beta chains were sequenced from one sample in a study of cytomegalovirus exposure and HLA in healthy donors. In the PCR, 60 Vbeta and 13 Jbeta primers were used. Sequenced by immunoSEQ multiplex PCR; TCRdb stores in-frame clones only, minus some. The sample holds approximately 110,000 clones, 65% to 80% seen once. The sample was PBMCs. The receptor source for this set is a human donor in good health.

This chain uses TRBV19 with TRBJ2-3; the match to TRBD2 covers 10 bases. The ends lost 2 bases at V and 5 bases at J; junction bases unmatched: 7. The CDR3 totals 16 residues. In germline, CDR1 is LNHDA, CDR2 SQIVND (reference sequence). The CDR3 loop is CASSISLAGVGDTQYF. DNA for the CDR3: TGTGCCAGTAGTATAAGCCTAGCGGGAGTCGGAGATACGCAGTATTTT.

The chain has TRBV6-6 and TRBJ2-1; 7 nucleotides align to TRBD1. The CDR3 totals 14 residues. Germline V gives CDR1 MNHNY, CDR2 SVGAGI (reference sequence). V shed 8 bases and J 0 bases; nucleotides not matched to a gene: 4. CDR3 sequence: CASRRDSSYNEQFF. CDR3 sequence (DNA): TGTGCCAGCCGCCGGGACAGCTCCTACAATGAGCAGTTCTTC.

A few counts support this clone. The chain uses TRBV23-1 and TRBJ2-7, with 8 bases matching TRBD2. TRBV23-1 is an ORF, and what it does is uncertain. V was clipped by 0 bases and J by 1 base; unmatched bases: 14. The CDR3 loop spans 19 amino acids. CDR3 region: CASSQSSPGGPGASYEQYF. In DNA, the CDR3 is TGCGCCAGCAGTCAATCTTCGCCGGGGGGGCCAGGAGCATCCTACGAGCAGTACTTC.

V is TRBV11-2 and J is TRBJ1-2; no reliable D call. CDR1 is SGHAT, CDR2 FQNNGV, per germline. The CDR3 sequence is 13 residues long. Trimming removed 5 bases from V and 2 bases from J, with 9 bases in between. The CDR3 spells CASSIYSNYGYTF. The CDR3, as DNA: TGTGCCAGCAGCATTTACTCCAACTATGGCTACACCTTC.

This clone was counted a few times. The chain uses TRBV19 and TRBJ1-2; 9 positions agree with TRBD1. Trimming removed 5 bases from V and 6 bases from J; junction bases left unmatched: 7. CDR1 and CDR2 (germline): LNHDA, SQIVND (reference sequence). There are 14 residues in the CDR3. CDR3 loop: CASSPTGGAHGYTF. CDR3 DNA: TGTGCCAGTAGTCCCACAGGGGGCGCGCATGGCTACACCTTC.

Regarding this clone: The CDR3 ends on some other residue instead of the conserved phenylalanine or tryptophan, so this is likely a read error. This CDR3 is CASSSQAGVSYEQYL. The CDR3 region has the DNA TGTGCCAGCAGTTCCCAGGCGGGAGTTTCCTACGAGCAGTACCTC. The chain recombines TRBV2 with TRBJ2-7, with TRBD2 matching 7 bases. The CDR3 is 15 amino acids. V shed 5 bases, J shed 1 base, and the junction held 8 bases outside the gene matches. Germline V CDR1 and CDR2: SNHLY, FYNNEI.

V usage is TRBV2 and J usage is TRBJ1-2; no reliable D call. V was cut by 2 bases and J by 7 bases, with 8 bases left in between. Per the germline V gene, CDR1 is SNHLY and CDR2 is FYNNEI. The CDR3 covers 12 residues. The CDR3 here is CASSERGSGYTF. The CDR3 coding sequence is TGTGCCAGCAGTGAACGGGGAAGTGGCTACACCTTC.

The CDR3 protein is CASSESLGQGPSYEQYF. CDR3 in DNA: TGCGCCAGCAGTGAGTCGCTCGGACAGGGACCTTCCTACGAGCAGTACTTC. This sequence joins TRBV10-1 and TRBJ2-7; 8 bases fit TRBD1. Germline CDR1 WNHNN, CDR2 SYGVQD (reference sequence). Losses at the gene ends were 0 bases for V and 1 base for J; bases not matched to a gene: 8. CDR3 length: 17 residues.

This chain uses TRBV19 with TRBJ1-5; 7 bases match TRBD1. This CDR3 region has 15 residues. CDR1 is LNHDA, CDR2 SQIVND, per germline (reference sequence). Losses at the gene ends were 2 bases for V and 4 bases for J; bases not matched to a gene: 5. The CDR3 here is CASSISGTANQPQHF. In DNA form, the CDR3 reads TGTGCCAGTAGTATATCTGGGACAGCAAATCAGCCCCAGCATTTT.

The chain is built from TRBV28 and TRBJ1-2; the D is unclear. CDR3 length: 13 residues. V lost 4 bases to trimming and J lost 6 bases, with 12 bases between them. Germline V gene lookup returns CDR1 MDHEN and CDR2 SYDVKM. The CDR3 region is CASSSPAAHGYTF. CDR3 DNA sequence: TGTGCCAGCAGTTCTCCTGCGGCCCATGGCTACACCTTC.

Here the CDR3 reads CASSLGRSNQPQHF. As DNA, the CDR3 is TGTGCCAGCAGCTTAGGCAGGAGCAATCAGCCCCAGCATTTT. This rearrangement joins TRBV5-8 to TRBJ1-5, with D unresolved. V was clipped by 2 bases and J by 1 base, with 7 bases between them. The CDR3 has 14 amino acids. Germline loops: CDR1 SGHTS, CDR2 YDEGEE. The full variable domain, with the rest looked up from reference TRBV5-8 and TRBJ1-5, is EAGVTQSPTHLIKTRGQQATLRCSPISGHTSVYWYQQALGLGLQFLLWYDEGEERNRGNFPPRFSGRQFPNYSSELNVNALELEDSALYLCASSLGRSNQPQHFGDGTRLSIL.

This chain joins TRBV29-1 and TRBJ1-2; 7 bases line up with TRBD1. CDR1 and CDR2 (germline): SQVTM, ANQGSEA. V lost 7 bases and J lost 3; bases outside the gene matches: 8. There are 13 residues in the CDR3. In DNA, the CDR3 is TGCAGCGCCGTGACAGGGTACGACTATGGCTACACCTTC. Translated, it gives CSAVTGYDYGYTF.